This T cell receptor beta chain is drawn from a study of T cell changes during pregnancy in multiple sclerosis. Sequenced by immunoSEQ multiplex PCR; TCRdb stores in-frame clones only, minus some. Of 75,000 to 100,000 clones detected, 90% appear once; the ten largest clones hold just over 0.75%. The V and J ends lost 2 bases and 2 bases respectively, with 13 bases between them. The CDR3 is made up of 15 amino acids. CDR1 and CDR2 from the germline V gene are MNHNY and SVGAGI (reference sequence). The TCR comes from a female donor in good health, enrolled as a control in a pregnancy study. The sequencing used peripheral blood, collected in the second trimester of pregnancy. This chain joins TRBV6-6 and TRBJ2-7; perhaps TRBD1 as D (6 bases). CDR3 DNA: TGTGCCAGCAGTTACGAACCGGGACAAGCCTACGAGCAGTACTTC. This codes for CASSYEPGQAYEQYF.